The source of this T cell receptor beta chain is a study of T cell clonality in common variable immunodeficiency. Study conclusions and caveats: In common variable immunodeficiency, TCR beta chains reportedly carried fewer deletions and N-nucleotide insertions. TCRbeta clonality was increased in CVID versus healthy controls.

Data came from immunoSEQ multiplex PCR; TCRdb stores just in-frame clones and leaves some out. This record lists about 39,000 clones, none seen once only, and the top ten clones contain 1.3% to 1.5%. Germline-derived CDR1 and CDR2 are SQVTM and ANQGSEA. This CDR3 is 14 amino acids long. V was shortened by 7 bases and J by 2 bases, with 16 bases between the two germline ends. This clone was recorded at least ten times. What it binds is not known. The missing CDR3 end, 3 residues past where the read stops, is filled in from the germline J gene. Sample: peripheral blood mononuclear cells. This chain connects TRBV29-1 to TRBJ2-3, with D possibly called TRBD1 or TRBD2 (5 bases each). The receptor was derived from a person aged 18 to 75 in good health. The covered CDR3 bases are TGCAGCGCCGAGGAGAGGGGCTACACAGATACG. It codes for CSAEERGYTDT. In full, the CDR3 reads CSAEERGYTDTQYF.